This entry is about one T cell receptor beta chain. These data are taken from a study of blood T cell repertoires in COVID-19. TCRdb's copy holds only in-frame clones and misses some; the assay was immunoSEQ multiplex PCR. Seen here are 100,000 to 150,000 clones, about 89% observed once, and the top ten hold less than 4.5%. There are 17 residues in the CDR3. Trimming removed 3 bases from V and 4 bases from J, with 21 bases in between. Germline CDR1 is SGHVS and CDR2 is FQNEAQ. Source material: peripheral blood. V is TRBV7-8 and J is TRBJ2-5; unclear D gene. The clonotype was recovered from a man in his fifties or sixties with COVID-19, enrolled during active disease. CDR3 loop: CASSFTLRRRPGETQYF. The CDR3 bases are TGTGCCAGCAGCTTCACGTTGAGGCGGCGGCCGGGAGAGACCCAGTACTTC.